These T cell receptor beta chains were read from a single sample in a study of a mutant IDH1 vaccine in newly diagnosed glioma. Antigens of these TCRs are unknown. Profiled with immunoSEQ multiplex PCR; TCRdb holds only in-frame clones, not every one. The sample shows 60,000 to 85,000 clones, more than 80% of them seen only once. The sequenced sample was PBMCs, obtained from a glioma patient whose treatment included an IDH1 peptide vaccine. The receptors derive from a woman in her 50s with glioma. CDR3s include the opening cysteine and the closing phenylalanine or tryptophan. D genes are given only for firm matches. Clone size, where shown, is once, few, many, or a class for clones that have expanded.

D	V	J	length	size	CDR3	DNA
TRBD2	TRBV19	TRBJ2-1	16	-	CASSMGGGQYRDEQFF	TGTGCCAGTAGTATGGGGGGAGGGCAGTATCGGGATGAGCAGTTCTTC
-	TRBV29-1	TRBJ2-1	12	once	CSVEDGGGGQFF	TGCAGCGTTGAAGACGGGGGAGGTGGGCAGTTCTTC
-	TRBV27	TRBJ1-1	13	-	CASSLLPNTEAFF	TGTGCCAGCAGTTTACTTCCGAACACTGAAGCTTTCTTT
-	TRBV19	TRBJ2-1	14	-	CASSILGAYNEQFF	TGTGCCAGTAGTATCCTGGGGGCCTACAATGAGCAGTTCTTC
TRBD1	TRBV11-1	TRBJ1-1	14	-	CASSWTGGNTEAFF	TGTGCCAGCAGCTGGACAGGGGGCAACACTGAAGCTTTCTTT
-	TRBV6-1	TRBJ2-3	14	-	CASSEEWGSGTQYF	TGTGCCAGCAGTGAAGAATGGGGGAGCGGTACGCAGTATTTT
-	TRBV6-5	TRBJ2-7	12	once	CASSGGLREQYF	TGTGCCAGCAGTGGAGGTTTGCGCGAGCAGTACTTC
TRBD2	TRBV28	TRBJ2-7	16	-	CASSLLGTSGFYEQYF	TGTGCCAGCAGCCTATTAGGGACTAGCGGTTTCTACGAGCAGTACTTC
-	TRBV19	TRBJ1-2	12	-	CASSPQGDGYTF	TGTGCCAGTAGTCCACAGGGTGATGGCTACACCTTC
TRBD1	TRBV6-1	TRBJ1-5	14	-	CASSGQGFGQPQHF	TGTGCCAGCAGTGGACAGGGATTTGGTCAGCCCCAGCATTTT
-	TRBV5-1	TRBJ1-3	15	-	CASSLLGASGNTIYF	TGCGCCAGCAGCTTGTTGGGGGCAAGTGGAAACACCATATATTTT
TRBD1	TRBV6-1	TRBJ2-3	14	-	CASFRDRDTDTQYF	TGTGCCAGCTTCCGGGACAGGGACACAGATACGCAGTATTTT
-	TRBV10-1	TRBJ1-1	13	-	CASSEGLNTEAFF	TGCGCCAGCAGTGAGGGATTGAACACTGAAGCTTTCTTT
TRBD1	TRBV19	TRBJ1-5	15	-	CASSGTGRGNQPQHF	TGTGCCAGTAGTGGGACAGGGCGGGGCAATCAGCCCCAGCATTTT
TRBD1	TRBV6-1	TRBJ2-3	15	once	CASSELGQGKDTQYF	TGTGCCAGCAGTGAATTGGGACAGGGGAAAGATACGCAGTATTTT
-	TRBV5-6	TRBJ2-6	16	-	CASSLDFGWGANVLTF	TGTGCCAGCAGCTTGGATTTCGGGTGGGGGGCCAACGTCCTGACTTTC
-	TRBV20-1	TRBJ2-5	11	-	CSAMREETQYF	TGCAGTGCTATGCGGGAAGAGACCCAGTACTTC